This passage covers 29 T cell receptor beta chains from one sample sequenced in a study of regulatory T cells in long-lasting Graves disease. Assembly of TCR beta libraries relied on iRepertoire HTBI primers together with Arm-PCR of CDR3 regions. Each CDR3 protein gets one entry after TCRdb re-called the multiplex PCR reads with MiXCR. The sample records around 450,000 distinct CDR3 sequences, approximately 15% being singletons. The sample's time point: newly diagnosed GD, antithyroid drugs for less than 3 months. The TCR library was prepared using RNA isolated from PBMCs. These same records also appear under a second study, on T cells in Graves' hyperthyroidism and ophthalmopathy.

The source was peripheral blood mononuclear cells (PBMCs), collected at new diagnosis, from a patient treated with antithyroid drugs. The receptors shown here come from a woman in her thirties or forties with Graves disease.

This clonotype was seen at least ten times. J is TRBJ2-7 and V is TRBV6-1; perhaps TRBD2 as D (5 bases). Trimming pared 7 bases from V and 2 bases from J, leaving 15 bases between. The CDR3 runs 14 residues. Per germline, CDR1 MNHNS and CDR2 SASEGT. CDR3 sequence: CASTMMDSAYEQYF. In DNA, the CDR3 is TGTGCCAGCACCATGATGGACTCGGCCTACGAGCAGTACTTC.

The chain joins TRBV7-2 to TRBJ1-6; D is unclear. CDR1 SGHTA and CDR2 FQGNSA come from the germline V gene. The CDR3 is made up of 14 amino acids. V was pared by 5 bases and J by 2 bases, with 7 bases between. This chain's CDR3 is CASSPGPYNSPLHF. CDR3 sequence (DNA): TGTGCCAGCAGCCCCGGGCCCTATAATTCACCCCTCCACTTT.

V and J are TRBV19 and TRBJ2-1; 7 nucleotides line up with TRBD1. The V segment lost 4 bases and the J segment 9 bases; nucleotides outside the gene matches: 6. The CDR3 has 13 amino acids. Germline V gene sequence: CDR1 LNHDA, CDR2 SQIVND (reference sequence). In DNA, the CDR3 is TGTGCCAGTAGTACCTCACAGGGGACTGAGCAGTTCTTC. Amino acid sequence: CASSTSQGTEQFF. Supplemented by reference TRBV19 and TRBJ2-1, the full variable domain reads DGGITQSPKYLFRKEGQNVTLSCEQNLNHDAMYWYRQDPGQGLRLIYYSQIVNDFQKGDIAEGYSVSREKKESFPLTVTSAQKNPTAFYLCASSTSQGTEQFFGPGTRLTVL.

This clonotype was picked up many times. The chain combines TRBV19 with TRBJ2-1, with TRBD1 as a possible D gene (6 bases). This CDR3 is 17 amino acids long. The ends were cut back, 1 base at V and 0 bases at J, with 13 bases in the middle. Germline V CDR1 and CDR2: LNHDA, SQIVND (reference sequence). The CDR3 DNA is TGTGCCAGTAGTATAGGAGAGGACAGAAGCTCCTACAATGAGCAGTTCTTC. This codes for CASSIGEDRSSYNEQFF.

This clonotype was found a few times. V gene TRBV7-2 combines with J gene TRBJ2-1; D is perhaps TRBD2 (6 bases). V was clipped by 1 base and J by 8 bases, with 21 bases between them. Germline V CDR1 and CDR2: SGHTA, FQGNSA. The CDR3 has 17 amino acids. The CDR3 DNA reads TGTGCCAGCAGCTTAGGTTCCCCGGGACTTACCCACTATGAGCAGTTCTTC. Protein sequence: CASSLGSPGLTHYEQFF.

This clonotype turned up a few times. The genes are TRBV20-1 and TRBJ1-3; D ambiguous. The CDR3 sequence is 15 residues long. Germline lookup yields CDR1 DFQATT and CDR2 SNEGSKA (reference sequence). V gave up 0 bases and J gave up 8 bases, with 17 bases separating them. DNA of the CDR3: TGCAGTGCTAGAGATGTCCATGGCCCTGAGCACACCATATATTTT. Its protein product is CSARDVHGPEHTIYF.

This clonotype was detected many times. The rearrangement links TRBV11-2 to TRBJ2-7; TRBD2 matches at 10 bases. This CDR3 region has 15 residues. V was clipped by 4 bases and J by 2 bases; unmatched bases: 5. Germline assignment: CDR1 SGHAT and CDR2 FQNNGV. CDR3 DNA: TGTGCCAGCAGCTCAATAGCGGGAGGACCCTACGAGCAGTACTTC. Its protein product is CASSSIAGGPYEQYF.

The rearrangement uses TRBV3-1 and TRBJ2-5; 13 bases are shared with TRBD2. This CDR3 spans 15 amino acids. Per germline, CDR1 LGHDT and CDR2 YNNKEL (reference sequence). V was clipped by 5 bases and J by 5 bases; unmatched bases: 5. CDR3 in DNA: TGTGCCAGCAGCTACACTAGCGGGAGGGTCGAGACCCAGTACTTC. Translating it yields CASSYTSGRVETQYF.

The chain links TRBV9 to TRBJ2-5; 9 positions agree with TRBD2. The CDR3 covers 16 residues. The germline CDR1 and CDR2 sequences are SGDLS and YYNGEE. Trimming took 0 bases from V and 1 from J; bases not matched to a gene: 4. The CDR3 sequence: CASSVGGRAVQETQYF. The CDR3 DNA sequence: TGTGCCAGCAGCGTAGGCGGGAGGGCCGTCCAAGAGACCCAGTACTTC.

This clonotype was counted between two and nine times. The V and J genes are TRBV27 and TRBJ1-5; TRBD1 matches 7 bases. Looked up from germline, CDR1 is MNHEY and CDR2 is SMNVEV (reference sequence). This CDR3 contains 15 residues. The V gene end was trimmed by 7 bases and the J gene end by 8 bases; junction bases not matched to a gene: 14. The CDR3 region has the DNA TGTGCCAGCATTACATTGACAGGGTCCACGGAGCCCCAGCATTTT. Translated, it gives CASITLTGSTEPQHF.

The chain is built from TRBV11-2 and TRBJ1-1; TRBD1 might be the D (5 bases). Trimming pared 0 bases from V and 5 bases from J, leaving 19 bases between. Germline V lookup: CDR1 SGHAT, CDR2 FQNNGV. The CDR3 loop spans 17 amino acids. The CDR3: CASSLDFGSGRGTEAFF. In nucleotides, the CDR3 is TGTGCCAGCAGCTTAGATTTTGGTTCAGGGCGGGGGACTGAAGCTTTCTTT.

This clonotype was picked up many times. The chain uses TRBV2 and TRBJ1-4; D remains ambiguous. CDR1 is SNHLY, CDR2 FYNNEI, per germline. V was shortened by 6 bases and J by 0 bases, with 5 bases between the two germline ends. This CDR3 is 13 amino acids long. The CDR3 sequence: CASSLATNEKLFF. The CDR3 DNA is TGTGCCAGCAGCCTCGCAACTAATGAAAAACTGTTTTTT.

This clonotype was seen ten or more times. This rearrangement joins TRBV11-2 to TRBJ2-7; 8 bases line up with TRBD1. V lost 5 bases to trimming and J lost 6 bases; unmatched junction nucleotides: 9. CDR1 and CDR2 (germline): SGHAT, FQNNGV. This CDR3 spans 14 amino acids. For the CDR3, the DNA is TGTGCCAGCAGCCAGGACAGGGTCGTAGGCGAGCAGTACTTC. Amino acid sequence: CASSQDRVVGEQYF.

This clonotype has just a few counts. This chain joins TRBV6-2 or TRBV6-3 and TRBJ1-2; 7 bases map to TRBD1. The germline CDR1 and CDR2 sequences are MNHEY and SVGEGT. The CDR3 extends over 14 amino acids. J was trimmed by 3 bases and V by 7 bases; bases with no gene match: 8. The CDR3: CASTRDRADYGYTF. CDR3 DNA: TGTGCCAGCACCCGCGACAGGGCAGACTATGGCTACACCTTC.

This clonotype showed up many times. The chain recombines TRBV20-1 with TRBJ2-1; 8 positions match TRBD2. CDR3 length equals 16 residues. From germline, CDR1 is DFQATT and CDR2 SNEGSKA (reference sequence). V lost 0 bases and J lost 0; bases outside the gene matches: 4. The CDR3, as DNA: TGCAGTGCTAGAGATTTGAGCGGGAGCTCCTACAATGAGCAGTTCTTC. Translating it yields CSARDLSGSSYNEQFF.

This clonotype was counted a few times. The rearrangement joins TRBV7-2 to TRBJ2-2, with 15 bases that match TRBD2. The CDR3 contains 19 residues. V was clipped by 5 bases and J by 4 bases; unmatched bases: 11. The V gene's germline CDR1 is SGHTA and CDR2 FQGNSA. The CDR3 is CASSHGLAGGPGATGELFF. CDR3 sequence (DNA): TGTGCCAGCAGCCACGGACTAGCGGGAGGGCCTGGGGCCACCGGGGAGCTGTTTTTT.

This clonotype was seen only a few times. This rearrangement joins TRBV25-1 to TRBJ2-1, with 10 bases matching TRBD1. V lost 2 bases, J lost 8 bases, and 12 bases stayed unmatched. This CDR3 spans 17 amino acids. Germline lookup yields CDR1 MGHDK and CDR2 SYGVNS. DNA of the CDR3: TGTGCCAGCAGTGAACCGCACTTCGGACAGGGGGTTGATGAGCAGTTCTTC. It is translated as CASSEPHFGQGVDEQFF.

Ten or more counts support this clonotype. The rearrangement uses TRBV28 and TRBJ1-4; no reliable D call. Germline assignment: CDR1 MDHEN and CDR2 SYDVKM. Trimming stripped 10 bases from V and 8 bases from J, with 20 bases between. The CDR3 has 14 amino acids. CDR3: CATQRGTETEKLFF. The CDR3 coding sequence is TGTGCCACCCAACGGGGTACTGAGACGGAAAAACTGTTTTTT.

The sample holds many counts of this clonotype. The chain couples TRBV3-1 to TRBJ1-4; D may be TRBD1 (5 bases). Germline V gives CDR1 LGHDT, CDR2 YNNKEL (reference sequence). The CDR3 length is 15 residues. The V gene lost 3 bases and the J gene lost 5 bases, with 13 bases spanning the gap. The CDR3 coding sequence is TGTGCCAGCAGCCACCCACGGGGGAGGAATGAAAAACTGTTTTTT. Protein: CASSHPRGRNEKLFF.

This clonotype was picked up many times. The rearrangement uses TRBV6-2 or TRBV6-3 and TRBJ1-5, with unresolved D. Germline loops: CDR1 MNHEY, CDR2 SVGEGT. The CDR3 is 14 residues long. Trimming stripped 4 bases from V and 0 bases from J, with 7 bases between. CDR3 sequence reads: CASSWVASNQPQHF. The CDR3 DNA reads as TGTGCCAGCAGTTGGGTTGCTAGCAATCAGCCCCAGCATTTT.

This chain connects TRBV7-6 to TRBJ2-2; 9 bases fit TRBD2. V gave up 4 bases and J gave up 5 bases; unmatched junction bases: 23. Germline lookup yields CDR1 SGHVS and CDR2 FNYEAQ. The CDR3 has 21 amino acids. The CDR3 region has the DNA TGTGCCAGCAGCTACGCCCTAAGAGTAGCGGGAGAGAGAGGAAGGACCGGGGAGCTGTTTTTT. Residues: CASSYALRVAGERGRTGELFF.

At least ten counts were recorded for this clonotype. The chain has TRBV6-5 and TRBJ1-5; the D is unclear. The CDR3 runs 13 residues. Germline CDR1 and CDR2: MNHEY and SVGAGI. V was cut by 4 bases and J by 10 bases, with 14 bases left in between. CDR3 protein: CASSSGMALPQHF. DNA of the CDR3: TGTGCCAGCAGTTCCGGTATGGCTCTCCCCCAGCATTTT.

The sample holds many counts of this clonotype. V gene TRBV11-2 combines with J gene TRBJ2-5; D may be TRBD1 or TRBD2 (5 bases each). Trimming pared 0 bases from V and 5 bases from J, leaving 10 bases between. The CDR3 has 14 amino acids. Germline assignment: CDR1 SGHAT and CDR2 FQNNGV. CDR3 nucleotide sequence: TGTGCCAGCAGCTTAGATCGATGGGGGGAGACCCAGTACTTC. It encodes CASSLDRWGETQYF.

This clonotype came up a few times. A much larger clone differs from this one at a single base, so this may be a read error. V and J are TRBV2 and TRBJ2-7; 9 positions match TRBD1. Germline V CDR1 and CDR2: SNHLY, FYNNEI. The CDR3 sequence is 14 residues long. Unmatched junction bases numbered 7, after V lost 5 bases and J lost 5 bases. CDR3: CASSRDRVLDEQYF. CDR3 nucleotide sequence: TGTGCCAGCAGTCGGGACAGGGTGCTCGACGAGCAGTACTTC.

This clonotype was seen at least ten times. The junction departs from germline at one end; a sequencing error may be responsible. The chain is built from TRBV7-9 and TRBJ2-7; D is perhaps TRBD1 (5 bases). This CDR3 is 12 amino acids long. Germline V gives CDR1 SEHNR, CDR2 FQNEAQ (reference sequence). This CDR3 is CASSLGSQGLNF. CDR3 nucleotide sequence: TGTGCCAGCAGCTTAGGTTCGCAGGGCTTGAACTTC.

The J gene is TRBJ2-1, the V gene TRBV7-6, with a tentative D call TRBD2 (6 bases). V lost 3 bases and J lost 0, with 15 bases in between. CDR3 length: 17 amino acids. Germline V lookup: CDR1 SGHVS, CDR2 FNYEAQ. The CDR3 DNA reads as TGTGCCAGCAGCTTCCGCGGGGAGCTGAGCTCCTACAATGAGCAGTTCTTC. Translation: CASSFRGELSSYNEQFF.

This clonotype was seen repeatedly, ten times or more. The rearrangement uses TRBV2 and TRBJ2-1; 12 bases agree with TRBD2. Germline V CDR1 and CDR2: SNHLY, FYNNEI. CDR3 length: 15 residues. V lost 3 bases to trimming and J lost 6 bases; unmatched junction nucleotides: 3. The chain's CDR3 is CASSDSSGRANEQFF. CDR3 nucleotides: TGTGCCAGCAGTGATTCTAGCGGGAGGGCCAATGAGCAGTTCTTC. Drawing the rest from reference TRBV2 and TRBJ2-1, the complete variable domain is EPEVTQTPSHQVTQMGQEVILRCVPISNHLYFYWYRQILGQKVEFLVSFYNNEISEKSEIFDDQFSVERPDGSNFTLKIRSTKLEDSAMYFCASSDSSGRANEQFFGPGTRLTVL.

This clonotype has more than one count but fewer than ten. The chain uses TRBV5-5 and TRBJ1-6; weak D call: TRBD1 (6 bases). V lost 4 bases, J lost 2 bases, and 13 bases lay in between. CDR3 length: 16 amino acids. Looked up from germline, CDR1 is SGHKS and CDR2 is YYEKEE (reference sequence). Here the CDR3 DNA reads TGTGCCAGCAGCGCGGACAGTTTTACCTATAATTCACCCCTCCACTTT. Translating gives CASSADSFTYNSPLHF.

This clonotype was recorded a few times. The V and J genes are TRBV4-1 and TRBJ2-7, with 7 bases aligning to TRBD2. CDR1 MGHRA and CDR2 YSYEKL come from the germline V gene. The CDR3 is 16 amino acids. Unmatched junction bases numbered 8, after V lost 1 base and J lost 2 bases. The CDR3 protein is CASSQALTGGTYEQYF. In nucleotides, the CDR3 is TGCGCCAGCAGCCAAGCTCTGACGGGAGGAACCTACGAGCAGTACTTC.